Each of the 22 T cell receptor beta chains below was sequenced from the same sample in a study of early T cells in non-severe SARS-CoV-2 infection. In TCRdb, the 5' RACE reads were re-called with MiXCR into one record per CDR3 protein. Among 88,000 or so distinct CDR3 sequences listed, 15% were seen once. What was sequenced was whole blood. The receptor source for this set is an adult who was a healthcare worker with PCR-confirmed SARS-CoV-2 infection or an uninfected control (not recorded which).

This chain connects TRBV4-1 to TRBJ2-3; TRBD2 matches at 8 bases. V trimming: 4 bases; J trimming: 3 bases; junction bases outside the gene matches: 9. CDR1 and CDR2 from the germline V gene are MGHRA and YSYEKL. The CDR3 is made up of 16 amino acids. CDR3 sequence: CASSPSSGGPTDTQYF. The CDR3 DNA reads TGCGCCAGCAGCCCGTCGTCGGGAGGGCCTACAGATACGCAGTATTTT.

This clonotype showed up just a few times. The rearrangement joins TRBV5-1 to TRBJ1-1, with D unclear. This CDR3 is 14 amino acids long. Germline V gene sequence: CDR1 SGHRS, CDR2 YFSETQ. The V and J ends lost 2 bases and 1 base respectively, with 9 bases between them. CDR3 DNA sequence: TGCGCCAGCAGCTTTAGTCATGGGAACACTGAAGCTTTCTTT. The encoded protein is CASSFSHGNTEAFF.

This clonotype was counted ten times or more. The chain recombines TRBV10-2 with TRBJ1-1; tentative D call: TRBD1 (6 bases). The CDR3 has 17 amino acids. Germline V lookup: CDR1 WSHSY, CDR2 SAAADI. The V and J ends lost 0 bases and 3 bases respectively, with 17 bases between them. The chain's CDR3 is CASSESHRVLPDTEAFF. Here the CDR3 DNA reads TGCGCCAGCAGTGAGTCCCACAGGGTTTTGCCCGACACTGAAGCTTTCTTT.

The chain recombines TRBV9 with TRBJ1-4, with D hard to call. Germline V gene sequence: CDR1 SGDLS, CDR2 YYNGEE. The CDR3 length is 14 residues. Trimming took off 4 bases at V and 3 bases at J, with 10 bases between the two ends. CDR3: CASSRWGANEKLFF. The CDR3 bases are TGTGCCAGCAGCCGATGGGGTGCTAATGAAAAACTGTTTTTT. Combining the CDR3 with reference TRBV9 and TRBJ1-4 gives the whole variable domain DSGVTQTPKHLITATGQRVTLRCSPRSGDLSVYWYQQSLDQGLQFLIQYYNGEERAKGNILERFSAQQFPDLHSELNLSSLELGDSALYFCASSRWGANEKLFFGSGTQLSVL.

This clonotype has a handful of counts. CDR3 sequence reads: CASSFWRLRQGVNEQFF. CDR3 nucleotides: TGTGCCAGCAGTTTCTGGAGGCTCAGGCAGGGGGTAAATGAGCAGTTCTTC. The V gene is TRBV28, the J gene TRBJ2-1; 7 bases line up with TRBD1. The V segment lost 3 bases and the J segment 7 bases; nucleotides outside the gene matches: 15. The CDR3 has 17 residues. Germline loops: CDR1 MDHEN, CDR2 SYDVKM.

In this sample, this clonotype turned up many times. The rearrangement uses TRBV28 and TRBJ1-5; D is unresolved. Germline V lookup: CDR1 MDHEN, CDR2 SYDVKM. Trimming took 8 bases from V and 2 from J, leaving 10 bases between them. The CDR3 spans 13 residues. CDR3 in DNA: TGTGCCAGCCAGCGCGGACGCAATCAGCCCCAGCATTTT. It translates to CASQRGRNQPQHF.

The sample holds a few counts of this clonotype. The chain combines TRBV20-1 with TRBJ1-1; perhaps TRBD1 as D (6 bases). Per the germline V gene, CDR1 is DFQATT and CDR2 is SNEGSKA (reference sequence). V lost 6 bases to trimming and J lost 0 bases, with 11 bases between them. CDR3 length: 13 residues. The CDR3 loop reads CSAAGTLNTEAFF. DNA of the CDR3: TGCAGTGCGGCCGGGACATTGAACACTGAAGCTTTCTTT.

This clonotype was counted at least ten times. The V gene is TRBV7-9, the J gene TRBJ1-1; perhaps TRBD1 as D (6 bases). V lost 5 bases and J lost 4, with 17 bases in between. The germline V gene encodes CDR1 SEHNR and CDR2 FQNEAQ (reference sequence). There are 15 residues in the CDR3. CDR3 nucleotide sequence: TGTGCCAGCAGCCCGTGGGGGCAGGGAGGCACTGAAGCTTTCTTT. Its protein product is CASSPWGQGGTEAFF.

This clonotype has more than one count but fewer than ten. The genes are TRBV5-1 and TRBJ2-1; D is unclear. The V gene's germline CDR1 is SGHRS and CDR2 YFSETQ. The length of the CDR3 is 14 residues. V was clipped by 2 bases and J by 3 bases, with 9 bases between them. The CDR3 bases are TGCGCCAGCAGCTTAGAAAATAACTACAATGAGCAGTTCTTC. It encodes CASSLENNYNEQFF.

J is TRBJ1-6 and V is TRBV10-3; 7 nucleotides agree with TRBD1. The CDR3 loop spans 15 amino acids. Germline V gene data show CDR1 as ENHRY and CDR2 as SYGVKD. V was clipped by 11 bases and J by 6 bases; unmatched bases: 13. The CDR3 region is CAARPHDRANSPLHF. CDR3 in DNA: TGTGCCGCTCGGCCCCACGACAGGGCTAATTCACCCCTCCACTTT.

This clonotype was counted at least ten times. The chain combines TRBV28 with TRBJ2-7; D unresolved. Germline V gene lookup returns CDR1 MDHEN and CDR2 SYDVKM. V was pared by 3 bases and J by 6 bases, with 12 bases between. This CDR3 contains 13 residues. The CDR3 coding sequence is TGTGCCAGCAGTTTGGGAACGTCCCGCGAGCAGTACTTC. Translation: CASSLGTSREQYF.

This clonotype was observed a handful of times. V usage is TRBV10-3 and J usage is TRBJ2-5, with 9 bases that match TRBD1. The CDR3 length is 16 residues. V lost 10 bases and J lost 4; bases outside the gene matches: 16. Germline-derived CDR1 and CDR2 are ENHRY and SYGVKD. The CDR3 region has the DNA TGTGCCACTAGGCCGGGACAGGGAGTTTTGGGAGAGACCCAGTACTTC. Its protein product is CATRPGQGVLGETQYF.

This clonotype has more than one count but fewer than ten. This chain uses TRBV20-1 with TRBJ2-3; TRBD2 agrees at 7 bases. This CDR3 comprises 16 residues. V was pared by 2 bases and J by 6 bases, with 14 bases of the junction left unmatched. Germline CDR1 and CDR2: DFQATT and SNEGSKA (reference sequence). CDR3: CSARKSGTLFLDTQYF. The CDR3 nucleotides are TGCAGTGCTAGAAAGAGCGGGACGCTCTTCTTGGATACGCAGTATTTT.

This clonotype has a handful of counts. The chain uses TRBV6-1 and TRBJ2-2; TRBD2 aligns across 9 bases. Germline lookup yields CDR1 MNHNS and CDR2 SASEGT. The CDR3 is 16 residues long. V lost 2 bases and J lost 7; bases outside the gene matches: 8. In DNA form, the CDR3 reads TGTGCCAGCAGTGAATTCCTCCGTAGCGGGAGCGGGGAGCTGTTTTTT. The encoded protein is CASSEFLRSGSGELFF.

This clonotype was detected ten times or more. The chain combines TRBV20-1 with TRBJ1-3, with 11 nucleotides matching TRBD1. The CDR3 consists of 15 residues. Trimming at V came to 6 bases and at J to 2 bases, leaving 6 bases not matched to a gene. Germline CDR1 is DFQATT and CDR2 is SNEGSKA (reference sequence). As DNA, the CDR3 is TGCAGTGCAACCCGGGACAGGGGGACTGGAAACACCATATATTTT. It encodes CSATRDRGTGNTIYF.

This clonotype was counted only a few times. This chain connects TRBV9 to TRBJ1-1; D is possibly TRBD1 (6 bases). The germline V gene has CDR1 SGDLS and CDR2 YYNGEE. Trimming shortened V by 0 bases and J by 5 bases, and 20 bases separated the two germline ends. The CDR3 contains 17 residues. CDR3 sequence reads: CASSVGQEAGWWTEAFF. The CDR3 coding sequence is TGTGCCAGCAGCGTAGGACAGGAAGCGGGTTGGTGGACTGAAGCTTTCTTT.

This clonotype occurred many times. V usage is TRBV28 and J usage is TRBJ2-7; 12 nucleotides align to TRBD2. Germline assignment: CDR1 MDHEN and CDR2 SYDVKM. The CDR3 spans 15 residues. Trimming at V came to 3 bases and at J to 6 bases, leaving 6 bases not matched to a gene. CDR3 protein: CASSFLAGGPGEQYF. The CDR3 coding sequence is TGTGCCAGCAGTTTTCTAGCGGGAGGGCCGGGCGAGCAGTACTTC.

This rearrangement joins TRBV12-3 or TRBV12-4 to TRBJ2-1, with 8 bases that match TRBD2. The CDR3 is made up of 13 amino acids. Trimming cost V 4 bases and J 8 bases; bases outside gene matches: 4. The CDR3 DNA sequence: TGTGCCAGCAGTTGGAGCGGGAGCGATGAGCAGTTCTTC. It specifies CASSWSGSDEQFF.

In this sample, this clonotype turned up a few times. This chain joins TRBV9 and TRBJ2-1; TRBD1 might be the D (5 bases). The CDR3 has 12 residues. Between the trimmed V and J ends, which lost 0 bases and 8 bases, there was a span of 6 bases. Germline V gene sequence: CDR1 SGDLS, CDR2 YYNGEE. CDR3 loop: CASSVGGDEQFF. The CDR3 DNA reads TGTGCCAGCAGCGTAGGGGGCGATGAGCAGTTCTTC.

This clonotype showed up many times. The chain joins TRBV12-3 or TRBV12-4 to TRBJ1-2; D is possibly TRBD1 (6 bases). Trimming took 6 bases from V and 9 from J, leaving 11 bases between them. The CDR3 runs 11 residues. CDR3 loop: CASSSTGSYTF. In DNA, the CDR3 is TGTGCCAGCAGCTCAACAGGGAGCTACACCTTC.

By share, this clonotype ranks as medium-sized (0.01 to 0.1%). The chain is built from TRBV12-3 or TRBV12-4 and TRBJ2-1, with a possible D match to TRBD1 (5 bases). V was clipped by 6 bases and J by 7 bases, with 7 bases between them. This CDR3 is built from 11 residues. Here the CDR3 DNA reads TGTGCCAGCAGAGGGGCGAATGAGCAGTTCTTC. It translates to CASRGANEQFF.

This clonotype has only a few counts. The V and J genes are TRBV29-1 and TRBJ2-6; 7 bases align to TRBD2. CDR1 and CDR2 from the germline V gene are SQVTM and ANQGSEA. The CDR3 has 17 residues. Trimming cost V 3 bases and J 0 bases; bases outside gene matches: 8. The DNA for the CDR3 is TGCAGCGTTGAGGGAGGGACGTCCAGCTCTGGGGCCAACGTCCTGACTTTC. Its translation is CSVEGGTSSSGANVLTF.